Presented here are 27 T cell receptor beta chains from one specimen sequenced in a study of human T cells and chemical hapten exposure. The time point: patch test 1, 2 weeks after DPC sensitization. Regarding treatment: therapeutic diphenylcyclopropenone sensitization with weekly scalp DPC. Each CDR3 protein is one row after TCRdb ran MiXCR on the RACE reads. The sample includes more than 150,000 distinct CDR3 sequences, about 15% of them seen just once. Sequencing was performed on whole blood, taken in connection with sensitization to the hapten diphenylcyclopropenone (DPC). These receptors all come from a woman aged 25 to 39 with alopecia areata. Some clones in this sample may be carry-over from other donors' samples.

The chain joins TRBV7-2 to TRBJ1-1; the D is unclear. V shed 5 bases and J shed 6 bases, with 10 bases lying between them. The CDR3 has 12 residues. Germline lookup yields CDR1 SGHTA and CDR2 FQGNSA. The CDR3 nucleotides are TGTGCCAGCAGCCCGCCCGTCCCTGAAGCTTTCTTT. Its translation is CASSPPVPEAFF.

The chain joins TRBV6-5 to TRBJ1-1, with D perhaps matching TRBD1 (6 bases). The CDR3 covers 13 residues. Germline V gene sequence: CDR1 MNHEY, CDR2 SVGAGI. V was cut by 2 bases and J by 6 bases, with 10 bases left in between. CDR3 nucleotides: TGTGCCAGCAGTTACCGCAGGGGATCTGAAGCTTTCTTT. Protein: CASSYRRGSEAFF.

This clonotype appeared a single time. The rearrangement joins TRBV7-3 to TRBJ1-1; the D is unclear. This CDR3 has 13 residues. The V gene lost 6 bases and the J gene lost 1 base, with 9 bases spanning the gap. Germline assignment: CDR1 SGHTA and CDR2 FQGTGA. In DNA form, the CDR3 reads TGTGCCAGCAGGTTGACCTGGAACACTGAAGCTTTCTTT. Translated, it gives CASRLTWNTEAFF.

The sample holds a few counts of this clonotype. A read error may produce the germline difference seen at one junction end. The chain links TRBV7-7 to TRBJ2-3; TRBD1 might be the D (6 bases). The germline gives CDR1 SSHAT, CDR2 FNYEAQ (reference sequence). The CDR3 length is 13 residues. The CDR3 DNA reads as TGTGCTAGCAGCCCAGGGGATTTAGATACGCAGTATTTT. Translation: CASSPGDLDTQYF.

In this sample, this clonotype turned up a few times. The V gene is TRBV4-3, the J gene TRBJ1-5; TRBD1 aligns across 7 bases. Per the germline V gene, CDR1 is LGHNA and CDR2 is YSLEER. The CDR3 consists of 19 residues. Trimming at V came to 0 bases and at J to 4 bases, leaving 15 bases not matched to a gene. CDR3 sequence (DNA): TGCGCCAGCAGCCAAGATTTAAGGGACAGCAGGGGTGTTAATCAGCCCCAGCATTTT. Amino acids: CASSQDLRDSRGVNQPQHF.

This clonotype occurred a few times. The rearrangement links TRBV2 to TRBJ1-1; a possible D gene is TRBD1 (5 bases). The V end lost 4 bases, the J end lost 5 bases, and 8 bases lay between the germline ends. The CDR3 consists of 12 residues. Germline loops: CDR1 SNHLY, CDR2 FYNNEI. In nucleotides, the CDR3 is TGTGCCAGCAGTGCAGGGATTACTGAAGCTTTCTTT. It yields the protein CASSAGITEAFF.

This clonotype was counted ten times or more. This chain uses TRBV7-3 with TRBJ2-2, with D possibly TRBD1 on 5 matching bases. V was clipped by 3 bases and J by 8 bases, with 10 bases between them. Germline assignment: CDR1 SGHTA and CDR2 FQGTGA. The CDR3 is made up of 13 amino acids. The CDR3 region has the DNA TGTGCCAGCAGCTTTAAGGGGTCGGGGGAGCTGTTTTTT. This gives the protein CASSFKGSGELFF.

J is TRBJ2-7 and V is TRBV20-1; 10 bases match TRBD1. The CDR3 covers 15 residues. CDR1 and CDR2 from the germline V gene are DFQATT and SNEGSKA (reference sequence). V was clipped by 5 bases and J by 7 bases; unmatched bases: 14. The CDR3 sequence is CSAHSNRQGAGEQYF. CDR3 in DNA: TGCAGTGCTCATTCCAATCGACAGGGGGCGGGAGAGCAGTACTTC.

The V call is TRBV6-2 or TRBV6-3, the J call TRBJ1-1, with unresolved D. This CDR3 spans 15 amino acids. The germline V gene encodes CDR1 MNHEY and CDR2 SVGEGT. The V gene lost 0 bases and the J gene lost 7 bases, with 15 bases spanning the gap. CDR3 amino acids: CASSYSWTGGLEAFF. CDR3 bases: TGTGCCAGCAGTTACTCTTGGACGGGTGGGCTTGAAGCTTTCTTT.

CDR3 DNA sequence: TGTGCCAGCAGCTTAGGAAGAGCAACTAATGAAAAACTGTTTTTT. Protein product: CASSLGRATNEKLFF. This chain connects TRBV11-2 to TRBJ1-4; D is ambiguous. CDR3 length: 15 residues. Germline V gene lookup returns CDR1 SGHAT and CDR2 FQNNGV. With 1 base removed from V and 0 bases from J, the gap between germline ends came to 6 bases.

CDR3 bases: TGTGCCAGCAGCTCAGGGGGCGACTATGGCTACACCTTC. It yields the protein CASSSGGDYGYTF. The chain uses TRBV27 and TRBJ1-2; 8 bases line up with TRBD1. The CDR3 is 13 residues long. Germline-derived CDR1 and CDR2 are MNHEY and SMNVEV (reference sequence). J was trimmed by 3 bases and V by 6 bases; bases with no gene match: 3.

The V call is TRBV29-1, the J call TRBJ1-4; D ambiguous. This CDR3 is built from 11 residues. V lost 4 bases to trimming and J lost 7 bases, with 7 bases between them. Germline CDR1 SQVTM, CDR2 ANQGSEA. CDR3 amino acids: CSVAGSEKLFF. The CDR3 DNA sequence: TGCAGCGTTGCGGGCAGTGAAAAACTGTTTTTT.

This clonotype showed up just a few times. The chain is built from TRBV28 and TRBJ2-7; D may be TRBD2 (6 bases). This CDR3 contains 14 residues. Trimming left V 5 bases short and J 3 bases short, with 14 bases between. CDR1 MDHEN and CDR2 SYDVKM come from the germline V gene. This CDR3 reads CASSPRDGGYEQYF. The CDR3 bases are TGTGCCAGCAGTCCTCGGGACGGGGGCTACGAGCAGTACTTC.

V gene TRBV6-2 or TRBV6-3 combines with J gene TRBJ2-5; D may be TRBD1 (5 bases). The germline gives CDR1 MNHEY, CDR2 SVGEGT. This CDR3 spans 16 amino acids. V was cut by 0 bases and J by 0 bases, with 11 bases left in between. CDR3: CASSYSPDTHQETQYF. In DNA, the CDR3 is TGTGCCAGCAGTTACTCGCCGGACACCCACCAAGAGACCCAGTACTTC.

This clonotype appeared a few times. The V gene is TRBV27, the J gene TRBJ2-3, with D possibly TRBD1 on 5 matching bases. Trimming pared 6 bases from V and 4 bases from J, leaving 11 bases between. There are 13 residues in the CDR3. Germline V CDR1 and CDR2: MNHEY, SMNVEV (reference sequence). The CDR3 coding sequence is TGTGCCAGCAGGCAGGGTGGTTCAGATACGCAGTATTTT. Protein: CASRQGGSDTQYF.

This clonotype was seen only a few times. The chain is built from TRBV30 and TRBJ2-7, with D unresolved. The CDR3 is made up of 11 amino acids. Trimming pared 3 bases from V and 4 bases from J, leaving 7 bases between. Germline lookup yields CDR1 GTSNPN and CDR2 SVGIG (reference sequence). The CDR3 is CAWSGGYEQYF. DNA of the CDR3: TGTGCCTGGAGCGGCGGTTACGAGCAGTACTTC.

The V gene is TRBV11-3, the J gene TRBJ1-3; D is ambiguous. Looked up from germline, CDR1 is SGHNT and CDR2 is YENEEA. The CDR3 has 13 residues. The V gene lost 4 bases and the J gene lost 6 bases, with 10 bases spanning the gap. CDR3 amino acids: CASSSPRENTIYF. The CDR3 DNA is TGTGCCAGCAGCTCGCCGAGAGAAAACACCATATATTTT. Combining the CDR3 with reference TRBV11-3 and TRBJ1-3 gives the whole variable domain EAGVVQSPRYKIIEKKQPVAFWCNPISGHNTLYWYLQNLGQGPELLIRYENEEAVDDSQLPKDRFSAERLKGVDSTLKIQPAELGDSAVYLCASSSPRENTIYFGEGSWLTVV.

In this sample, this clonotype turned up a few times. This sequence joins TRBV29-1 and TRBJ2-6, with D possibly being TRBD1 (5 bases). Germline-derived CDR1 and CDR2 are SQVTM and ANQGSEA. CDR3 length: 17 amino acids. Trimming removed 6 bases at V and 0 bases at J, with 18 bases between. The CDR3 protein is CSVGPGHGVSGANVLTF. CDR3 bases: TGCAGCGTGGGGCCGGGCCATGGGGTCTCTGGGGCCAACGTCCTGACTTTC.

This chain links TRBV7-8 with TRBJ1-1; D is perhaps TRBD1 (6 bases). Germline-derived CDR1 and CDR2 are SGHVS and FQNEAQ. With 5 bases removed from V and 4 bases from J, the gap between germline ends came to 14 bases. The CDR3 sequence is 14 residues long. The CDR3 DNA is TGTGCCAGCAGCCCCACAGGGAGGTCCACTGAAGCTTTCTTT. It translates to CASSPTGRSTEAFF.

This clonotype has a count of ten or more. The chain couples TRBV20-1 to TRBJ2-3, with D perhaps matching TRBD2 (6 bases). This CDR3 has 14 amino acids. Trimming shortened V by 5 bases and J by 4 bases, and 16 bases separated the two germline ends. The germline CDR1 and CDR2 sequences are DFQATT and SNEGSKA (reference sequence). The CDR3: CSAPRGSGPDTQYF. The CDR3 DNA follows: TGCAGTGCTCCGAGGGGTAGCGGCCCAGATACGCAGTATTTT.

At least ten counts were recorded for this clonotype. J is TRBJ2-5 and V is TRBV6-1; D gene uncertain. Germline V gene lookup returns CDR1 MNHNS and CDR2 SASEGT. The length of the CDR3 is 13 residues. Trimming pared 6 bases from V and 5 bases from J, leaving 13 bases between. Written as DNA, the CDR3 is TGTGCCAGCAGGGATAGACCTATGGAGACCCAGTACTTC. Protein product: CASRDRPMETQYF.

The chain is built from TRBV20-1 and TRBJ1-5; a possible D gene is TRBD1 (6 bases). Trimming shortened V by 6 bases and J by 4 bases, and 13 bases separated the two germline ends. The CDR3 is 13 residues long. Germline V gene sequence: CDR1 DFQATT, CDR2 SNEGSKA (reference sequence). The CDR3 DNA is TGCAGTGCCCTTAGGACAGTTAATCAGCCCCAGCATTTT. Translating it yields CSALRTVNQPQHF.

This clonotype occurred many times. V is TRBV19 and J is TRBJ2-7, with D unresolved. The CDR3 runs to 13 residues. V dropped 5 bases and J dropped 0 bases, with 8 bases sitting between them. CDR1 LNHDA and CDR2 SQIVND come from the germline V gene (reference sequence). The CDR3 loop reads CASSFTGSYEQYF. For the CDR3, the DNA is TGTGCCAGTAGTTTCACGGGCTCCTACGAGCAGTACTTC.

The gene calls are TRBV11-3 and TRBJ2-1; D ambiguous. Trimming removed 5 bases at V and 9 bases at J, with 14 bases between. The CDR3 contains 13 residues. Germline V gives CDR1 SGHNT, CDR2 YENEEA. In nucleotides, the CDR3 is TGTGCCAGCAGCCCCAGCCTCGGTGGTGAGCAGTTCTTC. Translated: CASSPSLGGEQFF.

V gene TRBV13 combines with J gene TRBJ1-3; D is undetermined. The CDR3 totals 15 residues. V shed 6 bases and J shed 0 bases, with 12 bases lying between them. The germline gives CDR1 PRHDT, CDR2 FYEKMQ (reference sequence). In DNA, the CDR3 is TGTGCCAGCAGACCGAGAGGGTTCTCTGGAAACACCATATATTTT. Amino acids: CASRPRGFSGNTIYF.

This clonotype was picked up many times. This rearrangement joins TRBV10-3 to TRBJ1-2; D gene uncertain. The CDR3 length is 12 residues. Germline CDR1 reads ENHRY; CDR2 reads SYGVKD. The V gene lost 4 bases and the J gene lost 6 bases, with 9 bases spanning the gap. CDR3 in amino acids: CAISVSRDGYTF. The CDR3 DNA sequence: TGTGCCATCAGTGTATCGAGGGATGGCTACACCTTC.

The rearrangement links TRBV9 to TRBJ2-7; no clear D. Trimming took off 3 bases at V and 0 bases at J, with 7 bases between the two ends. Germline CDR1 and CDR2: SGDLS and YYNGEE. CDR3 size: 13 residues. The CDR3 reads CASSEGNSYEQYF. CDR3 bases: TGTGCCAGCAGCGAGGGAAACTCCTACGAGCAGTACTTC.